This TCR beta chain was sequenced during a study of blood T cells in healthy people across ages (dated by TCRdb to the mid-2010s). Broadly, across the study: In model experiments, template switching captured about one uniquely barcoded TCR beta cDNA molecule for every two T cells. The study analyzed two additional independent replicas of 1 million unique cDNA reads from the same blood draw for two donors, one aged 18 to 29 and one aged 80 or older. Donors of different ages were randomly distributed across sequencing lanes to avoid experimental bias. Four age groups were formed from the donors: young (average approximately 16 years), middle-aged (more than 35), aged (over 55) and long-lived (82). The study measured age-related changes in TCR beta repertoire diversity using deep sequencing normalized with unique cDNA molecular identifiers. What the study reported, not specific to this receptor: There was a strong correlation between observed TCR beta diversity and the percentage of naive T cells measured by flow cytometry. Donor CMV infection status was unknown, potentially confounding age-related changes in expanded clonotypes. Observed TCR beta diversity per million T cells fell roughly linearly with age, and a significant reduction was already apparent by age roughly 40. Since profiling was done on bulk unsorted PBMCs, naive and antigen-experienced compartments could not be conclusively compared. The long-lived group showed more naive CD4+ T cells, fewer expanded clones and increased TCR diversity than the aged group, suggesting age selection. Estimates of total diversity from one million sequenced T cells were regarded as lower bounds and underestimates.

Remarks on this clonotype: Its target antigen remains unknown. A junction end diverges from the germline sequence, so it may reflect a read error.

CDR1 is given as LNHNV and CDR2 as YYDKDF, both from the germline V gene (reference sequence). Spanning cysteine to phenylalanine, the CDR3 consists of 16 amino acids. CDR3 DNA only is kept here, 48 bases in frame from base 1. The roughly 39 donors, aged about 6 to 100 years, were systemically healthy Caucasian individuals from Russia. Each donor gave ten milliliters of peripheral blood, drawn into EDTA-treated Vacutainer tubes. Ficoll-Paque density-gradient centrifugation was used to isolate PBMCs, with at least 6.5 million per sample. Total RNA was extracted from PBMCs with Trizol reagent, with at least 6 micrograms obtained per sample. The percentages of naive CD45RAhigh/CD27high T cells were determined by flow cytometry on a PBMC aliquot from every donor. The library was produced with 5' RACE. TCRdb shows the sequencer as Illumina HiSeq 2500. The second PCR ran for about 7 to 11 cycles and used a J-beta primer mix along with a sample-barcoded 5' primer. A unique molecular identifier was introduced onto each TCR beta cDNA molecule by a template-switch 5' adaptor carrying 12 random nucleotides. Each sample yielded at least 2.5 million CDR3-containing paired-end reads. All of the RNA was converted into first-strand cDNA using the Mint cDNA synthesis kit, with a TRBC-specific oligonucleotide serving as the primer. Following uracil-DNA glycosylase treatment, all cDNA underwent a first 18-cycle PCR with the universal primers M1SS and BC2_uni_R. Under the source paper's analysis protocol: For normalization, 1 million high-quality reads, each with a distinct molecular identifier, were randomly selected from each sample. Reads with shared molecular identifiers were discarded instead of being binned into consensus sequences. MiTCR, set to a Q25 quality threshold and the strictest error-elimination algorithm, was used for CDR3 identification, clonotype clustering and error correction. Lower-bound total TCR beta diversity was estimated with a nonparametric unseen species model using Euler transformation. TCRdb applied fastp at Q25 and MiXCR to the public reads, then kept only in-frame beta chains. Each CDR3 protein gets just one entry, which takes the most common genes and DNA from the rows behind it. Clone size and V and J calls follow TCRdb, not the original study. The sample includes over 1,200,000 distinct CDR3 sequences, with around 59% observed a single time. The leading ten clones occupy about 6.7% of the sample.

Sequences were obtained from blood. This chain is built from TRBV15 and TRBJ2-7; TRBD1 might be the D gene, on 5 matching bases. This clonotype was obtained from a man aged 18 to 35 in good health. The DNA is as follows: TGTGCCACCAGTAGAGTAAAGTTAGGGGAATTCGGCGAGCAGTACTTC. Its coded protein is CATSRVKLGEFGEQYF.